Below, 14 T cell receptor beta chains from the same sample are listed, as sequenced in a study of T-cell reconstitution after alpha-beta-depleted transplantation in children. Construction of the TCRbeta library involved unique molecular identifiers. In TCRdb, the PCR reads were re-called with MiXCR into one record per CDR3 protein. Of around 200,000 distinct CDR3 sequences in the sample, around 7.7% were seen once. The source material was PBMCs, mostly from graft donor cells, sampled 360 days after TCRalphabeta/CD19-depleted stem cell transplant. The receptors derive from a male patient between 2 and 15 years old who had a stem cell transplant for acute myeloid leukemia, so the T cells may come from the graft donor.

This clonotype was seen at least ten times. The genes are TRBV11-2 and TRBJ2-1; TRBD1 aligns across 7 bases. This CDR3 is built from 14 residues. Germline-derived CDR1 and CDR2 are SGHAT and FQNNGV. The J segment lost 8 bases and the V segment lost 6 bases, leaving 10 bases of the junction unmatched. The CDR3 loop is CASRGRQGADEQFF. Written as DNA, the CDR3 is TGTGCCAGCAGAGGCCGACAGGGTGCGGATGAGCAGTTCTTC.

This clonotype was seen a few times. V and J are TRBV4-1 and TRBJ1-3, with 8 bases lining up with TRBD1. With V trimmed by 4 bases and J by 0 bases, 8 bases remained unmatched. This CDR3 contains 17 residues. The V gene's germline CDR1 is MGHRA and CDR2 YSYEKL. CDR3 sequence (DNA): TGCGCCAGCAGCCTAGGACAGGGTGATCTCTCTGGAAACACCATATATTTT. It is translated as CASSLGQGDLSGNTIYF.

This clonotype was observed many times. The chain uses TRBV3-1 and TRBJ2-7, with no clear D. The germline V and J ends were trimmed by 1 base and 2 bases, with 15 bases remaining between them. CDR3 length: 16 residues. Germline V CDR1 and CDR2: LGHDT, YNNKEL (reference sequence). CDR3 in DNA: TGTGCCAGCAGCCAAGTCCCAGGCTTTCAAACCTACGAGCAGTACTTC. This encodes CASSQVPGFQTYEQYF.

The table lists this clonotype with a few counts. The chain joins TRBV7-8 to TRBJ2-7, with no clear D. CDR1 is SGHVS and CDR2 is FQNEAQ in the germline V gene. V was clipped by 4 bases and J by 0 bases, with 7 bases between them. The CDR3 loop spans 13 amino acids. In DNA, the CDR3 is TGTGCCAGCAGCTCCCGTAGCTCCTACGAGCAGTACGTC. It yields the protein CASSSRSSYEQYV.

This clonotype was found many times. CDR3 DNA sequence: TGTGCCAGCAGTTTAGCCGGGCACCTAACTCTATACGAGCAGTACTTC. Its translation is CASSLAGHLTLYEQYF. The chain carries TRBV12-3 or TRBV12-4 and TRBJ2-7; no clear D. This CDR3 has 16 residues. The V and J ends lost 0 bases and 4 bases respectively, with 16 bases between them.

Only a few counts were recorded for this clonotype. CDR3 residues: CASTLRAGEIYEQYF. CDR3 DNA: TGCGCCAGCACTCTCCGGGCAGGGGAGATCTACGAGCAGTACTTC. This chain connects TRBV5-1 to TRBJ2-7; TRBD1 is a possible D gene (6 bases). CDR3 length: 15 residues. The germline V and J ends were trimmed by 6 bases and 3 bases, with 19 bases remaining between them. CDR1 and CDR2 (germline): SGHRS, YFSETQ.

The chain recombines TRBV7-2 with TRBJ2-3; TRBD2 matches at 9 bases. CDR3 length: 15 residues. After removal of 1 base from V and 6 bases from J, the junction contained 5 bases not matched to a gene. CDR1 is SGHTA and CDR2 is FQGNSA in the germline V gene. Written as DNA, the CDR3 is TGTGCCAGCAGCTTAGGGGCGGGGGGGGTTGATACGCAGTATTTT. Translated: CASSLGAGGVDTQYF.

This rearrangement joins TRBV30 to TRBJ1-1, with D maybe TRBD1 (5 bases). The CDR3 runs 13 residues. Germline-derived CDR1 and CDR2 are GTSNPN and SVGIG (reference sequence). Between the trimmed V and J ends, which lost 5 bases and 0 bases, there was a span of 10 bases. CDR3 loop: CAWVGTVNTEAFF. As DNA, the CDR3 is TGTGCCTGGGTAGGGACGGTGAACACTGAAGCTTTCTTT.

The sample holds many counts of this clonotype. The CDR3 nucleotides read TGTGCCACCAGTAGCGGGAGTACCGGGGAGCTGTTTTTT. It codes for CATSSGSTGELFF. The chain uses TRBV24-1 and TRBJ2-2; 8 bases map to TRBD2. CDR1 KGHDR and CDR2 SFDVKD come from the germline V gene. The trim removed 6 bases at V and 5 bases at J, leaving 1 base unmatched. The CDR3 is 13 amino acids.

The CDR3 DNA sequence: TGTGCCAGCAGCTTAGTCCTGGGACTCCTGGGGTCCTACGAGCAGTACTTC. Its translation: CASSLVLGLLGSYEQYF. The chain carries TRBV7-8 and TRBJ2-7, with a weak D call TRBD2 (6 bases). Per germline, CDR1 SGHVS and CDR2 FQNEAQ. V was pared by 1 base and J by 1 base, with 17 bases between. The CDR3 is 17 amino acids.

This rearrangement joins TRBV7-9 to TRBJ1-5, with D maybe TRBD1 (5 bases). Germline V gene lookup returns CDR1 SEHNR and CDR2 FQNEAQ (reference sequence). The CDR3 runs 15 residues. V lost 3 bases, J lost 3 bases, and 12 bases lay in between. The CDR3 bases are TGTGCCAGCAGCTTTGGGGGACGGCCCAATCAGCCCCAGCATTTT. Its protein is CASSFGGRPNQPQHF.

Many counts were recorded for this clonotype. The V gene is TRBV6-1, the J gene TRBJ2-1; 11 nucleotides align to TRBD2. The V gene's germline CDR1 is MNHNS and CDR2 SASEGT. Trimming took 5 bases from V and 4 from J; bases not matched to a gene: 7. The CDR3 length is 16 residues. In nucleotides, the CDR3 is TGTGCCAGCAGTCCCCCTAGCGGGGGGTTTTACAATGAGCAGTTCTTC. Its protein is CASSPPSGGFYNEQFF.

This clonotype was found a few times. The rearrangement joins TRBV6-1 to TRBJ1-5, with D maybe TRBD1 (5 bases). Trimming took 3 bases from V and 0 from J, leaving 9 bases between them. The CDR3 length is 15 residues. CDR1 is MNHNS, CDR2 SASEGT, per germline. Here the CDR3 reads CASSEQGNSNQPQHF. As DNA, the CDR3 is TGTGCCAGCAGTGAGCAGGGAAATAGCAATCAGCCCCAGCATTTT.

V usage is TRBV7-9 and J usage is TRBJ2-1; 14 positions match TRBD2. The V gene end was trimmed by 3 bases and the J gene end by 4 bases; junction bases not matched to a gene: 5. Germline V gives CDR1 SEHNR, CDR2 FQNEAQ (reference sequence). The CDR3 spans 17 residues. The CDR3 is CASSFWTSGGTYNEQFF. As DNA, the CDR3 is TGTGCCAGCAGCTTTTGGACTAGCGGGGGGACTTACAATGAGCAGTTCTTC.